A selection of T cell receptor beta chains follows, all from one sample in a study of shared clonotypes between healthy human individuals. Clones were read by immunoSEQ multiplex PCR, and TCRdb kept only the in-frame ones, dropping some. The repertoire includes millions of clones, approximately 94% of them detected once, and about 1.1% sits in the top ten. Sequenced: naive CD8+ T cells sorted from blood. The receptors were gathered from a man aged 18 to 35 in good health. CDR3s include the opening cysteine and the closing phenylalanine or tryptophan. D genes are given only for firm matches. Part of the rows lack a size; the others show once, few, many or a class for expanded clones.

D: TRBD1
V: TRBV7-8
size: -
J: TRBJ1-1
CDR3: CASSSFNRGMNTEAFF
DNA: TGTGCCAGCAGCTCTTTCAACAGGGGAATGAACACTGAAGCTTTCTTT

D: -
V: TRBV10-3
size: -
J: TRBJ1-4
CDR3: CAISAATGPATNEKLFF
DNA: TGTGCCATCAGCGCTGCAACAGGGCCCGCAACTAATGAAAAACTGTTTTTT

D: TRBD2
V: TRBV7-9
size: -
J: TRBJ2-5
CDR3: CASSSLTGGQETQYF
DNA: TGTGCCAGCAGCTCACTAACGGGGGGCCAAGAGACCCAGTACTTC

D: TRBD2
V: TRBV15
size: -
J: TRBJ2-7
CDR3: CATSTGGSPPTSLF
DNA: TGTGCCACCAGCACAGGCGGGAGCCCTCCTACGAGCCTCTTC

D: -
V: TRBV5-4
size: -
J: TRBJ2-1
CDR3: CASSLASSYNEQFF
DNA: TGTGCCAGCAGCTTGGCGAGCTCCTACAATGAGCAGTTCTTC

D: TRBD1
V: TRBV6-4
size: -
J: TRBJ1-5
CDR3: CARETGRTLRDNQPQHF
DNA: TGTGCCAGGGAGACAGGGAGGACTCTTCGGGACAATCAGCCCCAGCATTTT

D: -
V: TRBV4-3
size: -
J: TRBJ1-2
CDR3: CASSQVEGVQGYTF
DNA: TGCGCCAGCAGCCAAGTTGAAGGGGTGCAGGGCTACACCTTC

D: -
V: TRBV9
size: -
J: TRBJ2-3
CDR3: CASSVAGAETSTDTQYF
DNA: TGTGCCAGCAGCGTAGCTGGGGCAGAAACGAGCACAGATACGCAGTATTTT

D: -
V: TRBV9
size: -
J: TRBJ1-2
CDR3: CASSGAPGLTF
DNA: TGTGCCAGCAGCGGCGCCCCCGGGCTCACCTTC

D: -
V: TRBV14
size: -
J: TRBJ1-4
CDR3: CASSQEGEKLFF
DNA: TGTGCCAGCAGCCAAGAGGGAGAAAAACTGTTTTTT

D: -
V: TRBV5-4
size: once
J: TRBJ2-7
CDR3: CASRGEYEQYF
DNA: TGTGCCAGCAGGGGAGAGTACGAGCAGTACTTC

D: TRBD1
V: TRBV11-2
size: -
J: TRBJ2-7
CDR3: CASSGRDREYEQYF
DNA: TGTGCCAGCAGCGGCCGGGACAGAGAATACGAGCAGTACTTC

D: TRBD2
V: TRBV29-1
size: -
J: TRBJ2-7
CDR3: CSVESGRFDEQYF
DNA: TGCAGCGTCGAAAGCGGGAGATTCGACGAGCAGTACTTC

D: -
V: TRBV5-1
size: -
J: TRBJ1-5
CDR3: CASSLGPEAPQHF
DNA: TGCGCCAGCAGCTTGGGGCCGGAGGCGCCCCAGCATTTT

D: TRBD2
V: TRBV6-5
size: -
J: TRBJ2-1
CDR3: CASSLSSGSSYNEQFF
DNA: TGTGCCAGCAGTTTGTCTAGCGGGAGCTCCTACAATGAGCAGTTCTTC

D: -
V: TRBV9
size: -
J: TRBJ2-7
CDR3: CASSTPGADYEQYF
DNA: TGTGCCAGCAGCACCCCTGGGGCAGACTACGAGCAGTACTTC

D: -
V: TRBV9
size: -
J: TRBJ2-7
CDR3: CASSVEGRPTPSEQYF
DNA: TGTGCCAGCAGCGTAGAAGGCAGACCGACTCCCTCGGAGCAGTACTTC

D: -
V: TRBV21-1
size: -
J: TRBJ1-1
CDR3: CASSKAGRVWRGEAFF
DNA: TGTGCCAGCAGCAAAGCAGGGCGGGTTTGGCGGGGTGAAGCTTTCTTT

D: TRBD1
V: TRBV5-4
size: -
J: TRBJ1-3
CDR3: CASSDETGLAIYF
DNA: TGTGCCAGCAGCGACGAGACAGGGCTCGCCATATATTTT

D: -
V: TRBV6-5
size: -
J: TRBJ2-2
CDR3: CASSPLMGTGELFF
DNA: TGTGCCAGCTCTCCATTGATGGGAACCGGGGAGCTGTTTTTT

D: -
V: TRBV9
size: -
J: TRBJ2-7
CDR3: CASSPEGPGIEYEQYF
DNA: TGTGCCAGCAGCCCAGAGGGCCCAGGGATTGAATACGAGCAGTACTTC

D: -
V: TRBV9
size: -
J: TRBJ2-1
CDR3: CASSVDPLGGEQFF
DNA: TGTGCCAGCAGCGTAGACCCCCTTGGAGGTGAGCAGTTCTTC

D: -
V: TRBV5-1
size: -
J: TRBJ2-5
CDR3: CASSLYPDTQETQYF
DNA: TGCGCCAGCAGCTTGTACCCCGACACTCAAGAGACCCAGTACTTC

D: -
V: TRBV7-2
size: -
J: TRBJ2-7
CDR3: CASSRELDVYEQYF
DNA: TGTGCCAGCAGCAGAGAATTAGACGTCTACGAGCAGTACTTC

D: TRBD1
V: TRBV5-4
size: -
J: TRBJ2-7
CDR3: CASSLTGDLSYEQYF
DNA: TGTGCCAGCAGCTTGACAGGGGATCTATCCTACGAGCAGTACTTC

D: -
V: TRBV13
size: once
J: TRBJ2-7
CDR3: CASSSDRAYEQYF
DNA: TGTGCCAGCAGCTCCGACCGAGCCTACGAGCAGTACTTC

D: TRBD1
V: TRBV2
size: -
J: TRBJ1-5
CDR3: CASSEDSGQVLNQPQHF
DNA: TGTGCCAGCAGTGAAGACTCGGGACAGGTACTCAATCAGCCCCAGCATTTT

D: -
V: TRBV6-6
size: -
J: TRBJ2-7
CDR3: CASSSLRGQYF
DNA: TGTGCCAGCAGCTCCCTGAGGGGACAGTACTTC

D: -
V: TRBV30
size: few
J: TRBJ1-6
CDR3: CAWSADLGDSPLHF
DNA: TGTGCCTGGAGTGCGGACTTGGGGGATTCACCCCTCCACTTT

D: -
V: TRBV5-8
size: -
J: TRBJ1-5
CDR3: CASSFTPWQIQHF
DNA: TGTGCCAGCAGCTTCACACCGTGGCAGATCCAGCATTTT

D: -
V: TRBV6-1
size: -
J: TRBJ1-2
CDR3: CASSEEILSNYGYTF
DNA: TGTGCCAGCAGTGAAGAGATATTGTCGAACTATGGCTACACCTTC

D: -
V: TRBV5-4
size: few
J: TRBJ1-2
CDR3: CASSSSTPVGYGYTF
DNA: TGTGCCAGCAGCTCGTCGACACCGGTGGGGTATGGCTACACCTTC

D: -
V: TRBV7-6
size: -
J: TRBJ1-1
CDR3: CASKSTPGGSNTEAFF
DNA: TGTGCCAGTAAATCCACACCCGGGGGTTCGAACACTGAAGCTTTCTTT

D: -
V: TRBV6-5
size: -
J: TRBJ1-5
CDR3: CASSYSRGDGQPQHF
DNA: TGTGCCAGCAGTTACTCGAGAGGGGACGGACAGCCCCAGCATTTT

D: -
V: TRBV2
size: -
J: TRBJ2-2
CDR3: CASILGPGELFF
DNA: TGTGCCAGCATCCTGGGCCCCGGGGAGCTGTTTTTT

D: -
V: TRBV4-1
size: -
J: TRBJ2-7
CDR3: CASSPIGGLSYEQYF
DNA: TGCGCCAGCAGCCCCATTGGGGGGCTCTCCTACGAGCAGTACTTC

D: TRBD2
V: TRBV30
size: once
J: TRBJ2-3
CDR3: CAWSSGLAGNTDTQYF
DNA: TGTGCCTGGAGTTCCGGACTAGCGGGTAACACAGATACGCAGTATTTT

D: -
V: TRBV6-1
size: -
J: TRBJ1-1
CDR3: CASGPREPNAEAFF
DNA: TGTGCCAGCGGGCCCCGGGAACCCAACGCTGAAGCTTTCTTT

D: -
V: TRBV6-6
size: once
J: TRBJ1-4
CDR3: CASSEGGLGEGLFF
DNA: TGTGCCAGCAGCGAGGGGGGCTTGGGAGAAGGACTGTTTTTT

D: TRBD2
V: TRBV28
size: -
J: TRBJ2-7
CDR3: CASSFQRGGLYEQYF
DNA: TGTGCCAGCAGTTTCCAGCGGGGGGGCCTCTACGAGCAGTACTTC

D: -
V: TRBV28
size: once
J: TRBJ2-7
CDR3: CASSLGPDPYEQYF
DNA: TGTGCCAGCAGTCTTGGGCCAGATCCCTACGAGCAGTACTTC

D: TRBD2
V: TRBV7-9
size: -
J: TRBJ2-1
CDR3: CASSSSGGGQFF
DNA: TGTGCCAGCAGCTCTAGCGGAGGTGGGCAGTTCTTC

D: -
V: TRBV27
size: -
J: TRBJ2-7
CDR3: CASAPMGVRGHEQYF
DNA: TGTGCCAGCGCCCCGATGGGGGTCAGGGGACACGAGCAGTACTTC

D: TRBD1
V: TRBV6-1
size: -
J: TRBJ2-7
CDR3: CASSEARGQGLYEQYF
DNA: TGTGCCAGCAGTGAAGCCCGCGGACAGGGGCTCTACGAGCAGTACTTC

D: -
V: TRBV27
size: -
J: TRBJ1-2
CDR3: CASSFSGETANYGYTF
DNA: TGTGCCAGCAGTTTCTCGGGGGAGACCGCTAACTATGGCTACACCTTC

D: -
V: TRBV6-5
size: -
J: TRBJ1-1
CDR3: CASSLDWINTEAFF
DNA: TGTGCCAGCAGTCTAGATTGGATTAACACTGAAGCTTTCTTT

D: -
V: TRBV29-1
size: -
J: TRBJ2-6
CDR3: CSVEDLGGLGANVLTF
DNA: TGCAGCGTTGAAGACCTTGGGGGGCTTGGGGCCAACGTCCTGACTTTC

D: TRBD2
V: TRBV6-5
size: -
J: TRBJ2-1
CDR3: CASSPISGYYNEQFF
DNA: TGTGCCAGCAGCCCAATTAGCGGGTACTACAATGAGCAGTTCTTC

D: -
V: TRBV9
size: -
J: TRBJ1-1
CDR3: CASSVVAENMNTEAFF
DNA: TGTGCCAGCAGCGTAGTGGCAGAAAATATGAACACTGAAGCTTTCTTT